Following are 31 T cell receptor beta chains from one sample sequenced in a study of cytomegalovirus exposure and HLA in healthy donors. Primers included in the PCR were 60 Vbeta and 13 Jbeta primers. TCRdb's table, derived via immunoSEQ multiplex PCR, lists solely in-frame clones and lacks some. The profile shows roughly 100,000 clones, roughly 82% of them singletons. What was sequenced was PBMCs. Receptor source: a man aged 50 to 59 in good health and CMV-seronegative.

Only a few counts were recorded for this clone. V usage is TRBV19 and J usage is TRBJ1-1; TRBD1 agrees at 7 bases. With 7 bases clipped from V and 2 bases from J, the junction kept 7 bases outside the gene matches. The V gene's germline CDR1 is LNHDA and CDR2 SQIVND (reference sequence). CDR3 length: 14 residues. This CDR3 reads CASTRQGGNTEAFF. The CDR3 nucleotides read TGTGCCAGTACACGACAGGGAGGCAACACTGAAGCTTTCTTT.

The J gene is TRBJ1-2, the V gene TRBV9, with TRBD1 as a possible D gene (5 bases). Germline CDR1 is SGDLS and CDR2 is YYNGEE. The CDR3 is made up of 16 amino acids. V lost 0 bases and J lost 6, with 18 bases in between. The CDR3 is CASSVEWGMGRDGYTF. CDR3 DNA: TGTGCCAGCAGCGTAGAGTGGGGCATGGGAAGAGATGGCTACACCTTC. Full variable domain (missing parts from reference TRBV9 and TRBJ1-2): DSGVTQTPKHLITATGQRVTLRCSPRSGDLSVYWYQQSLDQGLQFLIQYYNGEERAKGNILERFSAQQFPDLHSELNLSSLELGDSALYFCASSVEWGMGRDGYTFGSGTRLTVV.

V usage is TRBV14 and J usage is TRBJ2-1, with D unresolved. CDR3 length equals 15 residues. Per the germline V gene, CDR1 is SGHDN and CDR2 is FVKESK. V lost 3 bases and J 0 bases, leaving 9 bases between the germline ends. The CDR3 DNA reads as TGTGCCAGCAGCCATATCTCCCCCTCCTACAATGAGCAGTTCTTC. Its protein is CASSHISPSYNEQFF.

To note about this clone: The junction differs from germline at one of its ends, possibly a read error. The chain is built from TRBV7-7 and TRBJ2-5; TRBD1 aligns across 8 bases. This CDR3 is 14 amino acids long. Germline values: CDR1 SSHAT, CDR2 FNYEAQ (reference sequence). The CDR3 region is CASSSTDREETQYF. The CDR3 region has the DNA TGTGCTAGCAGCTCAACGGACAGGGAAGAGACCCAGTACTTC. The whole variable domain, remainder taken from reference TRBV7-7 and TRBJ2-5, is GAGVSQSPRYKVTKRGQDVTLRCDPISSHATLYWYQQALGQGPEFLTYFNYEAQPDKSGLPSDRFSAERPEGSISTLTIQRTEQRDSAMYRCASSSTDREETQYFGPGTRLLVL.

V gene TRBV29-1 combines with J gene TRBJ2-3, with D possibly matching TRBD1 (6 bases). Germline V CDR1 and CDR2: SQVTM, ANQGSEA. The CDR3 is made up of 14 amino acids. V shed 6 bases and J shed 4 bases, with 17 bases lying between them. The CDR3 DNA is TGCAGCGTCTTTGGATTGGGGGCGGCAGATACGCAGTATTTT. Translation gives CSVFGLGAADTQYF.

V gene TRBV9 combines with J gene TRBJ1-5; a weak D match, TRBD1 (5 bases). Trimming removed 0 bases from V and 3 bases from J, with 10 bases in between. The germline V gene encodes CDR1 SGDLS and CDR2 YYNGEE. The CDR3 contains 15 residues. CDR3 region: CASSVGQGLNQPQHF. CDR3 in DNA: TGTGCCAGCAGCGTAGGCCAGGGCCTCAATCAGCCCCAGCATTTT. The full variable domain, in which reference TRBV9 and TRBJ1-5 provide the parts outside the CDR3, is DSGVTQTPKHLITATGQRVTLRCSPRSGDLSVYWYQQSLDQGLQFLIQYYNGEERAKGNILERFSAQQFPDLHSELNLSSLELGDSALYFCASSVGQGLNQPQHFGDGTRLSIL.

This sequence joins TRBV4-1 and TRBJ1-5, with D hard to call. Trimming pared 2 bases from V and 4 bases from J, leaving 9 bases between. Germline V gene sequence: CDR1 MGHRA, CDR2 YSYEKL. This CDR3 is 14 amino acids long. The CDR3 here is CASSQLGQNQPQHF. CDR3 in DNA: TGCGCCAGCAGCCAATTGGGCCAGAATCAGCCCCAGCATTTT.

A few counts support this clone. V gene TRBV5-4 combines with J gene TRBJ2-7, with 12 bases matching TRBD2. Per germline, CDR1 SGHNT and CDR2 YYREEE (reference sequence). Trimming cost V 4 bases and J 5 bases; bases outside gene matches: 10. This CDR3 has 16 residues. The CDR3 sequence: CASSASTSGGTNEQYF. In DNA form, the CDR3 reads TGTGCCAGCAGCGCCTCAACTAGCGGGGGGACTAACGAGCAGTACTTC. Full variable domain (outside the CDR3, taken from reference TRBV5-4 and TRBJ2-7): ETGVTQSPTHLIKTRGQQVTLRCSSQSGHNTVSWYQQALGQGPQFIFQYYREEENGRGNFPPRFSGLQFPNYSSELNVNALELDDSALYLCASSASTSGGTNEQYFGPGTRLTVT.

The table lists this clone with a count of one. This chain uses TRBV4-3 with TRBJ2-1; 11 nucleotides line up with TRBD2. V lost 0 bases to trimming and J lost 2 bases; unmatched junction nucleotides: 3. The CDR3 is 17 residues long. From germline, CDR1 is LGHNA and CDR2 YSLEER. CDR3: CASSQDPSGGTYNEQFF. CDR3 bases: TGCGCCAGCAGCCAAGACCCTAGCGGGGGGACCTACAATGAGCAGTTCTTC.

The sample holds one count of this clone. The chain carries TRBV5-1 and TRBJ1-5; D unclear. This CDR3 has 15 residues. The V and J ends lost 1 base and 0 bases respectively, with 8 bases between them. CDR1 and CDR2 from the germline V gene are SGHRS and YFSETQ. CDR3 bases: TGCGCCAGCAGCTTGACGGGATATAGCAATCAGCCCCAGCATTTT. Protein sequence: CASSLTGYSNQPQHF.

This chain joins TRBV29-1 and TRBJ2-5; D is undetermined. TRBJ2-7 matches the DNA end more closely, so the J call is doubtful. The CDR3 spans 14 residues. The V gene's germline CDR1 is SQVTM and CDR2 ANQGSEA. CDR3 sequence reads: CSVVSADSPYEQYF. The CDR3 DNA sequence: TGCAGCGTTGTTTCGGCAGACTCTCCCTACGAGCAGTACTTC.

The genes are TRBV19 and TRBJ2-5, with TRBD1 identical over 8 bases. Trimming took 7 bases from V and 5 from J; bases not matched to a gene: 12. The CDR3 covers 15 residues. Germline CDR1 reads LNHDA; CDR2 reads SQIVND (reference sequence). The CDR3, as DNA: TGTGCCAGTACCCCGAGCCCAGGGGGCTTGGAGACCCAGTACTTC. It encodes CASTPSPGGLETQYF.

The chain couples TRBV7-9 to TRBJ1-1; tentatively, D is TRBD1 (6 bases). Germline loops: CDR1 SEHNR, CDR2 FQNEAQ (reference sequence). This CDR3 has 15 amino acids. The V end was cut by 1 base, the J end by 1 base, with 10 bases between. The CDR3 is CASSLVGQPNTEAFF. The CDR3 DNA sequence: TGTGCCAGCAGCTTAGTCGGACAGCCGAACACTGAAGCTTTCTTT.

The genes are TRBV5-1 and TRBJ1-4; TRBD1 agrees at 8 bases. Per germline, CDR1 SGHRS and CDR2 YFSETQ. The CDR3 is made up of 15 amino acids. The J segment lost 7 bases and the V segment lost 4 bases, leaving 9 bases of the junction unmatched. CDR3 protein: CASSNSRGPPEKLFF. The DNA of the CDR3 is TGCGCCAGCAGCAACTCCAGGGGGCCCCCTGAAAAACTGTTTTTT.

The rearrangement joins TRBV5-1 to TRBJ2-5; D unclear. CDR1 SGHRS and CDR2 YFSETQ come from the germline V gene. Between the trimmed V and J ends, which lost 0 bases and 4 bases, there was a span of 10 bases. This CDR3 contains 14 residues. CDR3 sequence (DNA): TGCGCCAGCAGCTTGGCGCCAGCGACAGAGACCCAGTACTTC. It encodes CASSLAPATETQYF. Supplemented by reference TRBV5-1 and TRBJ2-5, the full variable domain reads KAGVTQTPRYLIKTRGQQVTLSCSPISGHRSVSWYQQTPGQGLQFLFEYFSETQRNKGNFPGRFSGRQFSNSRSEMNVSTLELGDSALYLCASSLAPATETQYFGPGTRLLVL.

The CDR3 DNA sequence: TGTGCCTGGAGTAGGGACAGGGGGGATGAAAAACTGTTTTTT. Translating gives CAWSRDRGDEKLFF. The V gene is TRBV30, the J gene TRBJ1-4, with 11 bases fitting TRBD1. The V segment lost 2 bases and the J segment 6 bases; nucleotides outside the gene matches: 2. CDR1 GTSNPN and CDR2 SVGIG come from the germline V gene (reference sequence). The CDR3 totals 14 residues.

This clone was detected once. Here the CDR3 reads CASSITGNPNTEAFF. DNA for the CDR3: TGTGCCAGTAGTATTACGGGTAACCCTAACACTGAAGCTTTCTTT. The chain uses TRBV19 and TRBJ1-1; D not certain. V dropped 3 bases and J dropped 2 bases, with 13 bases sitting between them. The germline CDR1 and CDR2 sequences are LNHDA and SQIVND (reference sequence). This CDR3 is built from 15 residues.

V and J are TRBV5-1 and TRBJ1-2, with TRBD1 matching over 11 bases. The CDR3 has 15 residues. J lost 4 bases, V lost 3 bases, and 5 bases had no gene match. Germline V CDR1 and CDR2: SGHRS, YFSETQ. This CDR3 is CASSWHGTGGYGYTF. DNA for the CDR3: TGCGCCAGCAGCTGGCACGGGACAGGGGGCTATGGCTACACCTTC.

The rearrangement joins TRBV4-1 to TRBJ2-2; tentatively, D is TRBD2 (5 bases). The germline CDR1 and CDR2 sequences are MGHRA and YSYEKL. Trimming pared 2 bases from V and 0 bases from J, leaving 7 bases between. This CDR3 is 15 amino acids long. This chain's CDR3 is CASSQLATNTGELFF. The CDR3 nucleotides read TGCGCCAGCAGCCAACTAGCTACGAACACCGGGGAGCTGTTTTTT.

There are a few counts of this clone. The chain carries TRBV18 and TRBJ2-3, with D tentatively TRBD2 (6 bases). The CDR3 runs 14 residues. V was clipped by 5 bases and J by 4 bases, with 13 bases between them. Germline values: CDR1 KGHSH, CDR2 LQKENI. CDR3 in amino acids: CASSGGIGPDTQYF. The CDR3 region has the DNA TGTGCCAGCTCAGGGGGGATCGGTCCAGATACGCAGTATTTT.

This clone has only a few counts. The chain recombines TRBV30 with TRBJ1-5; D unclear. Germline CDR1 is GTSNPN and CDR2 is SVGIG (reference sequence). V lost 5 bases to trimming and J lost 0 bases, with 5 bases between them. The length of the CDR3 is 12 residues. The CDR3 nucleotides are TGTGCCTGGGCGGATAGCAATCAGCCCCAGCATTTT. The encoded protein is CAWADSNQPQHF.

V gene TRBV9 combines with J gene TRBJ2-5; the match to TRBD1 covers 7 bases. V dropped 3 bases and J dropped 3; count of bases not matched to a gene: 2. The CDR3 totals 13 residues. The germline CDR1 and CDR2 sequences are SGDLS and YYNGEE. The CDR3 bases are TGTGCCAGCAGCGCAGACAGGGAAGAGACCCAGTACTTC. Amino acids: CASSADREETQYF.

This clone was seen only a few times. This chain joins TRBV4-3 and TRBJ2-1; 12 bases agree with TRBD2. The CDR3 is 15 residues long. Germline-derived CDR1 and CDR2 are LGHNA and YSLEER. The junction had 7 bases not matched to a gene; V was cut back by 6 bases and J by 7 bases. CDR3 amino acids: CASSPTSGGRNEQFF. Written as DNA, the CDR3 is TGCGCCAGCAGTCCTACTAGCGGGGGGAGGAATGAGCAGTTCTTC.

The chain is built from TRBV19 and TRBJ2-2, with 7 bases identical to TRBD1. Germline CDR1 and CDR2: LNHDA and SQIVND (reference sequence). The V segment lost 7 bases and the J segment 1 base; nucleotides outside the gene matches: 3. This CDR3 contains 14 residues. The CDR3 protein is CASKGQVNTGELFF. The CDR3 nucleotides are TGTGCCAGTAAAGGACAGGTGAACACCGGGGAGCTGTTTTTT.

This chain links TRBV5-1 with TRBJ2-1; D remains ambiguous. V gave up 4 bases and J gave up 0 bases, with 8 bases separating them. Germline V gene lookup returns CDR1 SGHRS and CDR2 YFSETQ. The CDR3 contains 14 residues. CDR3: CASSDLSSYNEQFF. CDR3 DNA sequence: TGCGCCAGCAGCGACTTGAGCTCCTACAATGAGCAGTTCTTC.

V gene TRBV7-2 combines with J gene TRBJ2-1; 8 bases are shared with TRBD2. The germline gives CDR1 SGHTA, CDR2 FQGNSA. This CDR3 region has 16 residues. J was trimmed by 2 bases and V by 1 base; bases with no gene match: 4. The CDR3 reads CASSLGAGDPYNEQFF. CDR3 sequence (DNA): TGTGCCAGCAGCTTAGGAGCGGGGGACCCCTACAATGAGCAGTTCTTC.

CDR3 amino acids: CASSLVLAGASEAFF. The CDR3 DNA reads TGTGCCAGCAGCTTAGTCTTGGCGGGGGCCTCTGAAGCTTTCTTT. This chain links TRBV7-8 with TRBJ1-1, with D possibly TRBD1 on 6 matching bases. Trimming shortened V by 1 base and J by 6 bases, and 15 bases separated the two germline ends. Germline assignment: CDR1 SGHVS and CDR2 FQNEAQ. This CDR3 has 15 residues.

This chain joins TRBV7-9 and TRBJ2-3; TRBD2 matches 8 bases. The CDR3 loop spans 16 amino acids. V shed 4 bases, J shed 3 bases, and the junction held 9 bases outside the gene matches. CDR1 is SEHNR and CDR2 is FQNEAQ in the germline V gene (reference sequence). CDR3 protein: CASSSSAGVRTDTQYF. In DNA, the CDR3 is TGTGCCAGCAGCTCCTCAGCGGGGGTAAGGACAGATACGCAGTATTTT.

J is TRBJ1-1 and V is TRBV7-9, with D tentatively TRBD1 (6 bases). Germline CDR1 is SEHNR and CDR2 is FQNEAQ (reference sequence). V was trimmed by 5 bases and J by 5 bases, leaving 15 bases between them. The CDR3 is made up of 14 amino acids. CDR3 region: CASSRGGARTEAFF. In DNA form, the CDR3 reads TGTGCCAGCAGCCGCGGGGGGGCGAGGACTGAAGCTTTCTTT.

The genes are TRBV6-1 and TRBJ1-3; D is unclear. Per the germline V gene, CDR1 is MNHNS and CDR2 is SASEGT. V lost 3 bases to trimming and J lost 0 bases, with 9 bases between them. The CDR3 runs to 15 residues. The CDR3, as DNA: TGTGCCAGCAGTGATCCCTTTTACTCTGGAAACACCATATATTTT. Translating gives CASSDPFYSGNTIYF.

V usage is TRBV10-1 and J usage is TRBJ2-3, with 11 bases fitting TRBD2. The V segment lost 4 bases and the J segment 4 bases; nucleotides outside the gene matches: 10. The CDR3 is made up of 17 amino acids. Germline loops: CDR1 WNHNN, CDR2 SYGVQD (reference sequence). The CDR3, as DNA: TGCGCCAGCAGTGCCTACCTTAGCGGGGGGGCCGCAGATACGCAGTATTTT. It specifies CASSAYLSGGAADTQYF.